This TCR beta chain was sequenced in a study of blood T cell repertoires in COVID-19. Study overall: Collection of acute and convalescent COVID-19 samples took place in the United States, Italy and Spain. In each case, the material was cDNA or gDNA derived from T cells, B-cell-depleted T cells, or PBMCs.

The V gene's germline CDR1 is MGHRA and CDR2 YSYEKL. The V gene end was trimmed by 4 bases and the J gene end by 0 bases; junction bases not matched to a gene: 5. This CDR3 has 16 amino acids. In the study's own analysis: Amplification of reference gene primers provided the estimated nucleated cell counts. Assay used: immunoSEQ multiplex PCR; TCRdb lists only in-frame clones, some missing. V and J calls and clone size follow that table, whereas D and trimming were derived from the DNA. The sample carries tens of thousands of clones, about 90% recorded once. This chain uses TRBV4-1 with TRBJ2-3; 9 nucleotides align to TRBD2. The sample was peripheral blood. This sequence was found in a man aged 55 to 70 with active COVID-19. The CDR3 spells CASSPLAGASTDTQYF. The CDR3 DNA sequence: TGCGCCAGCAGCCCCTTAGCGGGGGCTAGCACAGATACGCAGTATTTT.